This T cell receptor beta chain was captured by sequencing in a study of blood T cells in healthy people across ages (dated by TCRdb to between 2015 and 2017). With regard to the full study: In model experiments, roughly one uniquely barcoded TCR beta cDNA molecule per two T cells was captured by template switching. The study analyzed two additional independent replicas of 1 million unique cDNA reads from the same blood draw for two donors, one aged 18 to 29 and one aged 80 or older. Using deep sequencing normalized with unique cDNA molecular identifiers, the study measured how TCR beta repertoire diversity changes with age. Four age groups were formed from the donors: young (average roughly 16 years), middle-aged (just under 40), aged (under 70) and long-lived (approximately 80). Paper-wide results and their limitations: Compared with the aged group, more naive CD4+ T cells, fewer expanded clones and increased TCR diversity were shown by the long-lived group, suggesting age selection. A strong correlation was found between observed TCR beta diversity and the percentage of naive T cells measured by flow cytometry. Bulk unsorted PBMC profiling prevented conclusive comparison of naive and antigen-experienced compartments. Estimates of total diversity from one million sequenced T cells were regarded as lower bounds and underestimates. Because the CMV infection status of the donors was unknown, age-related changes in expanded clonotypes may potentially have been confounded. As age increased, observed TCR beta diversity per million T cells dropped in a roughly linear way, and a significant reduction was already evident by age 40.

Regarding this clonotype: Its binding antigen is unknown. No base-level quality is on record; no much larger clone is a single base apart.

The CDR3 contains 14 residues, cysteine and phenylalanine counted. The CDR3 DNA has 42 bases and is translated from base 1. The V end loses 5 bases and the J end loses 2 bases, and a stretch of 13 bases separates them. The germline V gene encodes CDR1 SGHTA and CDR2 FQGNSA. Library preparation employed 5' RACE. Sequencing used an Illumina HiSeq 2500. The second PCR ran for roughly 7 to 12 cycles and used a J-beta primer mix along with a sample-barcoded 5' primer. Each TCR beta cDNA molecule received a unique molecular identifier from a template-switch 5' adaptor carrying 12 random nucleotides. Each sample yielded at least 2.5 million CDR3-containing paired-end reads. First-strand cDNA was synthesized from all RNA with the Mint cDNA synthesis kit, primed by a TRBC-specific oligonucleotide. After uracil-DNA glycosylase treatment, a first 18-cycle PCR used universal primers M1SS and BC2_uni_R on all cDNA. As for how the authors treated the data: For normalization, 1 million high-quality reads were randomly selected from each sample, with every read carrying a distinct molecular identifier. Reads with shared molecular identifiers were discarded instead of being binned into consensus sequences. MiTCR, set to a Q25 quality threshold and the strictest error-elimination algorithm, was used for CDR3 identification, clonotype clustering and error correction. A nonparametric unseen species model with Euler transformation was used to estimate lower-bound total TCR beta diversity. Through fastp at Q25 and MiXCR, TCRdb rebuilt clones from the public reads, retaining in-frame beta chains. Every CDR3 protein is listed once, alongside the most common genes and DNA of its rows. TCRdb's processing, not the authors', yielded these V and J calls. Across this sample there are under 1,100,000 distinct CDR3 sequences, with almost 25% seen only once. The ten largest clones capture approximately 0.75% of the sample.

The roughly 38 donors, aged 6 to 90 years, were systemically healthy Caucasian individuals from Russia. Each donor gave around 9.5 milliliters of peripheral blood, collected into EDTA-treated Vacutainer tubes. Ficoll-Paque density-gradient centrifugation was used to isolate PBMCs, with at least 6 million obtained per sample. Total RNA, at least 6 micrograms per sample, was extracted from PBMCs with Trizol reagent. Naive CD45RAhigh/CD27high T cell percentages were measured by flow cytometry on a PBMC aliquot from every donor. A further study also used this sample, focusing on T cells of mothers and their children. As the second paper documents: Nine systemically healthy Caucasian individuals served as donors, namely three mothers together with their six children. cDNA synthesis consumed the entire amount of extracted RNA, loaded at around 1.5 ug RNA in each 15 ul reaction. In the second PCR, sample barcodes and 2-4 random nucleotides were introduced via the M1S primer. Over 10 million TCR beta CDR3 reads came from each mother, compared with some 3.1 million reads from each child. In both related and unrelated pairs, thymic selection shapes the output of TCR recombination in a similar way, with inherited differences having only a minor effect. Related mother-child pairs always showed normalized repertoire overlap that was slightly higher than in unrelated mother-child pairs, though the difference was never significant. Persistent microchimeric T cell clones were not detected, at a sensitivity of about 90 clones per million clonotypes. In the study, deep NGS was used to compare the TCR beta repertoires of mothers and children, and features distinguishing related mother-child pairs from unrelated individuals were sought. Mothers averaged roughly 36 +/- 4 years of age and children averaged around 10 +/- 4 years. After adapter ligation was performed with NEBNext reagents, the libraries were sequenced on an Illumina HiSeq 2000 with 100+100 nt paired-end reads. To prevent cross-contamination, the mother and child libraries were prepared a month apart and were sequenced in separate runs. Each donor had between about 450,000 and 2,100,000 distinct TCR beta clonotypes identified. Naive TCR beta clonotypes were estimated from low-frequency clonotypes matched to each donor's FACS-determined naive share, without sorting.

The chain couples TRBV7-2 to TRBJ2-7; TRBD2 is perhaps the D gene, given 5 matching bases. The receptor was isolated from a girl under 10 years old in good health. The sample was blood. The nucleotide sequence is TGTGCCAGCAGCCAAGGACTCAACCCCTACGAGCAGTACTTC. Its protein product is CASSQGLNPYEQYF.